This TCR beta chain was found in a study of glioma-infiltrating T cells. The iRepertoire nested amplicon-rescue multiplex PCR amplified TCR alpha and beta CDR3s from RNA. TCRdb re-analysed the multiplex PCR reads in MiXCR, keeping a single row per CDR3 protein. Here the sample spans around 97,000 distinct CDR3 sequences, around 29% being singletons. Germline CDR1 is LGHDT and CDR2 is YNNKEL (reference sequence). This CDR3 has 14 residues. Germline trimming cut 4 bases from V and 4 bases from J; bases unmatched to any gene: 6. This clonotype was picked up many times. The TCR was taken from a human donor with low-grade glioma or glioblastoma, undergoing nonglioma brain surgery, or in good health (not recorded which). The rearrangement uses TRBV3-1 and TRBJ2-7, with 8 bases lining up with TRBD2. Sequencing input: glioma tissue, nonneoplastic brain tissue, or PBMCs (not recorded which). This CDR3 is CASSPGGGLYEQYF. CDR3 sequence (DNA): TGTGCCAGCAGCCCTGGCGGGGGGCTATACGAGCAGTACTTC.